This TCR beta chain was observed in a study of shared clonotypes between healthy human individuals. Study findings and constraints: Roughly 5% of naive CD4 clonotypes were common to several donors. Non-shared clonotypes showed lower generation probabilities than clonotypes common to all four donors.

The CDR3 is 15 amino acids. CDR1 and CDR2 (germline): SGHAT, FQNNGV. The V and J ends lost 5 bases and 3 bases respectively, with 17 bases between them. Concerning this clone itself: The antigen remains unidentified.

Genomic DNA of each subset was evenly split across several immunoSEQ plates. Sequenced by immunoSEQ multiplex PCR; TCRdb stores in-frame clones only, minus some. Among about 2.2 million clones listed, around 95% were seen once. Naive CD8 cells were CD45RO-negative, positively selected for CCR7, excluding terminally differentiated effector memory CD45RA+ cells. The healthy adult donors were HIV-negative and reported no recent acute infections or vaccinations. The sequence came from a man aged 18 to 35 in good health. Some clones in this sample may be carry-over from other donors' samples. The J gene is TRBJ2-7, the V gene TRBV11-2; D is perhaps TRBD1 (6 bases). The sequenced sample was naive CD8+ T cells from PBMCs. CDR3 bases: TGTGCCAGCAGCCCCTGGGGGCAGTTATACTACGAGCAGTACTTC. Protein product: CASSPWGQLYYEQYF. Full variable domain (outside the CDR3, taken from reference TRBV11-2 and TRBJ2-7): EAGVAQSPRYKIIEKRQSVAFWCNPISGHATLYWYQQILGQGPKLLIQFQNNGVVDDSQLPKDRFSAERLKGVDSTLKIQPAKLEDSAVYLCASSPWGQLYYEQYFGPGTRLTVT.